This T cell receptor (beta chain) derives from a study of Tregs in tolerant kidney transplant recipients. General study results and limits: Expanding Tregs on activated donor B cells appeared to best identify donor-specific TCRbeta clones.

Using immunoSEQ multiplex PCR, the repertoire was profiled, and TCRdb retains in-frame clones only, with some absent. The repertoire holds about 46,000 clones, with about 89% as singletons. A word on this clone: What it binds is unknown.

Thawed PBMCs were rested overnight at 37°C with approximately 190 IU/ml IL-2 before regulatory T cell sorting. The trim removed 5 bases at V and 8 bases at J, leaving 6 bases unmatched. The V gene's germline CDR1 is SGHNT and CDR2 YENEEA. The CDR3 loop spans 14 amino acids. This TCR came from a human donor in good health. The chain uses TRBV11-3 and TRBJ2-1; TRBD1 matches 10 bases. Sequences were obtained from Tregs from blood. CDR3 DNA: TGTGCCAGCAGCCGGGGACAGGGGTTCGATGAGCAGTTCTTC. Its translation is CASSRGQGFDEQFF. Combining the CDR3 with reference TRBV11-3 and TRBJ2-1 gives the whole variable domain EAGVVQSPRYKIIEKKQPVAFWCNPISGHNTLYWYLQNLGQGPELLIRYENEEAVDDSQLPKDRFSAERLKGVDSTLKIQPAELGDSAVYLCASSRGQGFDEQFFGPGTRLTVL.